This is a list of T cell receptor beta chains from one sample in a study of T cells in Graves' hyperthyroidism and ophthalmopathy. Using its own MiXCR run on the multiplex PCR reads, TCRdb lists one record per CDR3 protein. Here the sample spans about 590,000 distinct CDR3 sequences, around 14% being singletons. Sequencing input: blood. The receptors were sampled from a woman under 40 with Graves' hyperthyroidism. The CDR3 runs from the conserved cysteine through the conserved F or W. The D gene is left open where the match is weak. Clone size appears in some rows only: once, few, many, or a class for an expanded clone.

j_gene	abundance	d_gene	v_gene	CDR3nt	CDR3aa
TRBJ2-7	many	TRBD2	TRBV27	TGTGCCAGCTACGGCACCACCGGGACTAGCGGGAGAAGCTCCTACGAGCAGTACTTC	CASYGTTGTSGRSSYEQYF
TRBJ1-1	.	.	TRBV7-4	TGTGCCAGCAGCCCGTCGTCGTTGGTGAACACTGAAGCTTTCTTT	CASSPSSLVNTEAFF
TRBJ2-2	many	TRBD2	TRBV5-1	TGCGCCAGCAGTCCGAGGGCACTAGCGGTCGGCGGGGAGCTGTTTTTT	CASSPRALAVGGELFF
TRBJ2-1	many	TRBD2	TRBV11-1	TGTGCCAGCAGCTTAGGTTGGGCTAGCGGGAGGGTATACAATGAGCAGTTCTTC	CASSLGWASGRVYNEQFF
TRBJ2-7	.	.	TRBV30	TGTGCCTGGAGTGGGCCTTCGGGGGCAGGAGAGCAGTACTTC	CAWSGPSGAGEQYF
TRBJ1-5	few	.	TRBV20-1	TGCAGTGCTAGAGCCTCCGGGAATAGCAATCAGCCCCAGCATTTT	CSARASGNSNQPQHF
TRBJ1-3	many	.	TRBV20-1	TGCAGTGCCGCCCCCGGAAACACCATATATTTT	CSAAPGNTIYF
TRBJ2-1	few	TRBD2	TRBV20-1	TGCAGTGCTAGAGATCAAGCGGGAGTAGCAGATGAGCAGTTCTTC	CSARDQAGVADEQFF
TRBJ1-5	many	.	TRBV27	TGTGCCAGCAGTCCGACCTCCTCGAATCAGCCCCAGCATTTT	CASSPTSSNQPQHF
TRBJ2-1	few	.	TRBV7-2	TGTGCCAGCAGCCCCCCCCCGGGGACAGAGCAGTTCTTC	CASSPPPGTEQFF
TRBJ2-1	many	.	TRBV7-9	TGTGCCAGCAGCTTAAGAGTGGATGAGCAGTTCTTC	CASSLRVDEQFF
TRBJ2-3	.	TRBD2	TRBV20-1	TGCAGTGCCGTAGCGGGAAACACAGATACGCAGTATTTT	CSAVAGNTDTQYF
TRBJ2-3	many	TRBD2	TRBV2	TGTGCCAGCCCCGCCCGCCTAGCGGCCCCGGGAACAGATACGCAGTATTTT	CASPARLAAPGTDTQYF
TRBJ1-1	many	TRBD1	TRBV5-6	TGTGCCAGCAGCTTGACGACAGGGACAGGGGCTCGGGCTTTCTTT	CASSLTTGTGARAFF
TRBJ1-5	many	TRBD1	TRBV6-1	TGTGCCAGCAGTGTTCCACTTCAGGGGGCATTGCAGCCCCAGCATTTT	CASSVPLQGALQPQHF
TRBJ2-1	many	TRBD1	TRBV12-3/TRBV12-4	TGTGCCAGCAGTTTACTGCTTGGCAGGGGGTACGGTGAGCAGTTCTTC	CASSLLLGRGYGEQFF
TRBJ2-7	.	.	TRBV20-1	TGCAGTGCTAGAGAAAGGGTGTCTTTCCACGAGCAGTACTTC	CSARERVSFHEQYF
TRBJ2-1	many	TRBD2	TRBV2	TGTGCCAGCAGTAAAAGACTAGCGCCAGAATCCTACAATGAGCAGTTCTTC	CASSKRLAPESYNEQFF
TRBJ2-1	many	TRBD1	TRBV4-1	TGCGCCAGCAGCCAAGATGCGCAAACACAGGGGGCTTATGGCAATGAGCAGTTCTTC	CASSQDAQTQGAYGNEQFF
TRBJ1-1	many	.	TRBV3-1	TGTGCCAGCAGCCAAGACTATGGTGACTCTGAAGCTTTCTTT	CASSQDYGDSEAFF
TRBJ2-1	few	TRBD1	TRBV5-1	TGCGCCAGCCTGGGACAGGGGGGCAATGAGCAGTTCTTC	CASLGQGGNEQFF
TRBJ2-1	many	.	TRBV27	TGTGCCAGCAGTTCTAGTCGGGTCGGTGAGCAGTTCTTC	CASSSSRVGEQFF
TRBJ1-5	many	.	TRBV30	TGTGCCTGGAGAGAACAGGGAAATCAGCCCCAGCATTTT	CAWREQGNQPQHF
TRBJ2-7	.	.	TRBV20-1	TGCAGTGCCCCCTGGGGGAGAAGGTACGAGCAGTACTTC	CSAPWGRRYEQYF
TRBJ2-7	many	.	TRBV28	TGTGCCAGCAGTCCCAAGGCCGGTTACGAGCAGTACTTC	CASSPKAGYEQYF
TRBJ2-3	many	.	TRBV11-2	TGTGCCAGCAGCCGACTAGCAGATACGCAGTATTTT	CASSRLADTQYF
TRBJ1-4	many	.	TRBV7-9	TGTGCCAGCAGCTCAGAACCAACTAATGAAAAACTGTTTTTT	CASSSEPTNEKLFF
TRBJ2-3	.	.	TRBV6-1	TGTGCCAGCAGCCCTCATCCGATTATTAACACAGATACGCAGTATTTT	CASSPHPIINTDTQYF
TRBJ1-5	many	.	TRBV6-1	TGTGCCAGCAGTGTACAGGTAGAACAGCCCCAGCATTTT	CASSVQVEQPQHF
TRBJ2-3	many	.	TRBV18	TGTGCCAGCTCACCCTCTGCAGCCGTCACAGATACGCAGTATTTT	CASSPSAAVTDTQYF
TRBJ1-4	.	.	TRBV27	TGTGCCAGCAGTCTGGACAGCTATCGGCATGAAAAACTGTTTTTT	CASSLDSYRHEKLFF
TRBJ2-7	many	TRBD2	TRBV6-1	TGTGCCAGCAGTGAGCGGGAGGGCCCCGAGCAGTACTTC	CASSEREGPEQYF
TRBJ2-1	.	TRBD1	TRBV6-1	TGTGCCAGCAGACGGGGACAGATCTCCTACAATGAGCAGTTCTTC	CASRRGQISYNEQFF
TRBJ2-1	.	TRBD2	TRBV7-3	TGTGCCAGCAGCTTACTTAGGGCGGGAGGAGCCCCGAATGAGCAGTTCTTC	CASSLLRAGGAPNEQFF
TRBJ2-3	few	TRBD2	TRBV5-1	TGCGCCAGCAGCTTGGCATCCTTGACTAGCGGCTCGAGTTCGTACACAGATGCGCAGTATTTT	CASSLASLTSGSSSYTDAQYF
TRBJ1-5	many	.	TRBV14	TGTGCCAGCAGCCACCGTCCGGGGACTAACGGAATGGGTCAGCCCCAGCATTTT	CASSHRPGTNGMGQPQHF
TRBJ2-3	.	TRBD2	TRBV2	TGTGCCAGCAAGACCGGACTAGCGGGAGGGACAGATACGCAGTATTTT	CASKTGLAGGTDTQYF
TRBJ2-7	few	TRBD2	TRBV20-1	TGCAGTGCTAGCGGGAGGGCATTATACGAGCAGTACTTC	CSASGRALYEQYF
TRBJ2-2	few	.	TRBV7-2	TGTGCCAGCAGCCGGATTTCGAACACCGGGGAGCTGTTTTTT	CASSRISNTGELFF
TRBJ2-3	few	TRBD2	TRBV4-2	TGTGCCAGCAGCCAAGATGGGACTAGCACAGCTCACACAGATACGCAGTATTTT	CASSQDGTSTAHTDTQYF
TRBJ2-7	.	TRBD2	TRBV19	TGTGCCAGTAGTAAGAGACTAGCGGGCTCCTGGGAGCAGTACTTC	CASSKRLAGSWEQYF
TRBJ2-1	many	.	TRBV7-9	TGTGCCAGCAGCCCAACCCTATCCCGCTCCTACAATGAGCAGTTCTTC	CASSPTLSRSYNEQFF
TRBJ2-7	.	TRBD1	TRBV5-6	TGTGCCAGCAGCCAACCAGAGAAGGACAGGGGTGGCGAGCAGTACTTC	CASSQPEKDRGGEQYF
TRBJ1-1	.	.	TRBV15	TGTGCCACCAGCAGAGATCGAGCCAACACTGAAGCTTTCTTT	CATSRDRANTEAFF
TRBJ2-1	.	.	TRBV5-5	TGTGCCAGCAGCTTGGAATGGCCCTCTGAGCAGTTCTTC	CASSLEWPSEQFF
TRBJ1-5	few	TRBD1	TRBV5-1	TGCGCCAGCAGCTTGGCCACAGGGGGGGTCCATAGCAATCAGCCCCAGCATTTT	CASSLATGGVHSNQPQHF
TRBJ2-3	few	TRBD2	TRBV5-8	TGTGCCAGCAGCCGCGGGAGGGACACCCTCACAGATACGCAGTATTTT	CASSRGRDTLTDTQYF
TRBJ2-5	.	.	TRBV20-1	TGCAGTGCTAGTCCAGGCGAGACCCTGTCAAAGACCCAGTACTTC	CSASPGETLSKTQYF
TRBJ2-7	many	TRBD2	TRBV5-1	TGCGCCAGCAGCTTGGGGGCTAGCGGACGATACGAGCAGTACTTC	CASSLGASGRYEQYF
TRBJ2-7	.	.	TRBV29-1	TGCAGCGTTGAGGAGAGCTACGAGCTGTACTTC	CSVEESYELYF
TRBJ1-1	many	TRBD1	TRBV2	TGTGCCAGCAGTGAATGGGCAGGGGGTAACACTGAAGCTTTCTTT	CASSEWAGGNTEAFF
TRBJ2-5	once	.	TRBV12-5	TGTGCTAGTGGGGGGGACTTACAAGAGACCCAGTACTTC	CASGGDLQETQYF
TRBJ2-1	medium-sized	TRBD1	TRBV3-1	TGTGCCAGCAGTCCACAGGGGTACAATGAGCAGTTCTTC	CASSPQGYNEQFF
TRBJ1-5	many	.	TRBV18	TGTGCCAGCTCACCGGTCGGTAATCAGCCCCAGCATTTT	CASSPVGNQPQHF
TRBJ2-1	many	TRBD2	TRBV11-2	TGTGCCAGCAGCTTACTAGCGGGAGGATCGGGAGAGCAGTTCTTC	CASSLLAGGSGEQFF